One sample yielded the 3 T cell receptor beta chains listed below, sequenced in a study of shared clonotypes between healthy human individuals. The protocol was immunoSEQ multiplex PCR, while the TCRdb copy is restricted to in-frame clones and leaves out a portion. Seen here are 550,000 to 650,000 clones, 95% to 97% observed once, and the top ten hold 0.095% to 0.13%. Naive-designated CD8 cells lacked CD45RO, were positively enriched for CCR7, and omitted terminally differentiated effector memory CD45RA+ cells. Sequenced sample: naive CD8+ T cells sorted from blood. The source is a woman aged 25-40 years in good health.

In DNA form, the CDR3 reads TGTGCCAGCAGTCAAGCGGGAGCCTTTGAAGAGCAGTACTTC. As protein: CASSQAGAFEEQYF. The gene calls are TRBV27 and TRBJ2-7, with 8 positions matching TRBD2. Losses at the gene ends were 5 bases for V and 7 bases for J; bases not matched to a gene: 10. The CDR3 is 14 residues long. Germline V lookup: CDR1 MNHEY, CDR2 SMNVEV (reference sequence).

The count of this clone is one. This sequence joins TRBV2 and TRBJ1-2, with TRBD1 identical over 8 bases. CDR3 length equals 14 residues. Trimming removed 9 bases from V and 4 bases from J; junction bases left unmatched: 10. Germline V gene lookup returns CDR1 SNHLY and CDR2 FYNNEI. CDR3 loop: CARWDRLQVYGYTF. The CDR3 DNA reads as TGTGCCAGATGGGACAGGCTACAAGTCTATGGCTACACCTTC.

The chain joins TRBV11-1 to TRBJ2-7; TRBD2 agrees at 11 bases. J lost 1 base, V lost 4 bases, and 6 bases had no gene match. Germline values: CDR1 SGHAT, CDR2 FQDESV (reference sequence). The CDR3 is 16 residues long. The CDR3 region is CASSSSGTSGSYEQYF. CDR3 coding DNA: TGTGCCAGCAGCTCATCCGGGACTAGCGGTTCCTACGAGCAGTACTTC.